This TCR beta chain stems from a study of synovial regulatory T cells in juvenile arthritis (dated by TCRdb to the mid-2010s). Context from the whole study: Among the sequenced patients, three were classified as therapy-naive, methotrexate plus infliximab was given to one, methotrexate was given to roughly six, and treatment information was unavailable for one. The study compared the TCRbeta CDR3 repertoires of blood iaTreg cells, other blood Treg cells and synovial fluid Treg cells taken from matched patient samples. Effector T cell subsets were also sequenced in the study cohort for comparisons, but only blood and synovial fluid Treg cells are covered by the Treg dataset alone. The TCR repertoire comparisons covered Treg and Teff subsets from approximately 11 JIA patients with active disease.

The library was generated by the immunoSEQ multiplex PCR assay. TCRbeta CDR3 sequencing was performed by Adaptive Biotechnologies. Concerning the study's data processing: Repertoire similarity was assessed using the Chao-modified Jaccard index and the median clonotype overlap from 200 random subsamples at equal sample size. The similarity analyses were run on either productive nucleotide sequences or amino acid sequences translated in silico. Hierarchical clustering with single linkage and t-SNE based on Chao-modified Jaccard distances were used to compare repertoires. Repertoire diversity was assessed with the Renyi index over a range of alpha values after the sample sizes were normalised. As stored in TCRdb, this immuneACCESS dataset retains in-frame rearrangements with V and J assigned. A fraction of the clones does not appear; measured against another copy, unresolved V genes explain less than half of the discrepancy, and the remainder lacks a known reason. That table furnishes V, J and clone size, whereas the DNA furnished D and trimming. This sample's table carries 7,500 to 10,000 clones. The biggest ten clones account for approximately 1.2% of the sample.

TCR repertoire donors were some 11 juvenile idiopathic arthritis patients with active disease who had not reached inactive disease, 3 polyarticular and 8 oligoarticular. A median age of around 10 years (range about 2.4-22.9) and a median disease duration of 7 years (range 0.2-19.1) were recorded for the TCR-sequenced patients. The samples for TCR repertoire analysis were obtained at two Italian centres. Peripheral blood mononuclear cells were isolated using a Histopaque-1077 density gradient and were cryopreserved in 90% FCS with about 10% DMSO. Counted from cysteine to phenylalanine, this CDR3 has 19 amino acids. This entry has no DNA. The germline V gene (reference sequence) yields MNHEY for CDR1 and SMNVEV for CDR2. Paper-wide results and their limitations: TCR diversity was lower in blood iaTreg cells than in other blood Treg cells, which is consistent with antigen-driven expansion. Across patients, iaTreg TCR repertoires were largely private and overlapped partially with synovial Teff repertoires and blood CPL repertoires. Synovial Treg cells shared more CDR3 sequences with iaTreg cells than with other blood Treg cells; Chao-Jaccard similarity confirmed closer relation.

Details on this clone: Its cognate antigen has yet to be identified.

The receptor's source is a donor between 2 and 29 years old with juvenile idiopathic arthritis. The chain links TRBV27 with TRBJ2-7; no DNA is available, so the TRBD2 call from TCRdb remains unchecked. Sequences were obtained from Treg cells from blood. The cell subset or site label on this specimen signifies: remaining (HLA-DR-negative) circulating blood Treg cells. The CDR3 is CASSLHKGSGRAPAYEQYF.